A selection of T cell receptor beta chains follows, all from one sample in a study of a mutant IDH1 vaccine in newly diagnosed glioma. Their specific antigens are unknown. The assay was immunoSEQ multiplex PCR, and TCRdb's table has in-frame clones only and misses some. The data show about 62,000 clones, 80% to 85% seen once. The source was PBMCs, collected from a glioma patient whose treatment included an IDH1 peptide vaccine. The source of these receptors is a man aged 30 to 45 with glioma. CDR3s include the opening cysteine and the closing phenylalanine or tryptophan. The D gene is left open where the match is weak. Expanded clones get a size class; other rows say once, few or many, or leave the size out.

V	size	D	J	DNA	CDR3
TRBV19	.	TRBD1	TRBJ2-7	TGTGCCAGTAGTATACGACAGGGGGTTTCCTACGAGCAGTACTTC	CASSIRQGVSYEQYF
TRBV27	once	.	TRBJ2-5	TGTGCCAGCAGTTTAACCGAATGGACGCGGCAAGAGACCCAGTACTTC	CASSLTEWTRQETQYF
TRBV5-4	.	TRBD1	TRBJ2-7	TGTGCCAGCAGCTTTGGGACAGGGGGAAGGGAGCAGTACTTC	CASSFGTGGREQYF
TRBV7-8	.	.	TRBJ1-5	TGTGCCAGCAGCTTAGGTTGGTTGGGGAATCAGCCCCAGCATTTT	CASSLGWLGNQPQHF
TRBV6-6	.	TRBD1	TRBJ1-1	TGTGCCAGCAGTTACTCCGGACAGGGGGCTACTGAAGCTTTCTTT	CASSYSGQGATEAFF
TRBV6-5	.	.	TRBJ1-1	TGTGCCAGCAGTTACGGGATAGGGTACACTGAAGCTTTCTTT	CASSYGIGYTEAFF
TRBV9	.	.	TRBJ1-1	TGTGCCAGCAGCGTAGTCGAGGCCCAAAGCCCTAAAGCTTTCTTT	CASSVVEAQSPKAFF
TRBV7-9	.	.	TRBJ1-2	TGTGCCAGCAGCCACCCTGGGGGAGATGGCTACACCTTC	CASSHPGGDGYTF
TRBV6-5	.	TRBD2	TRBJ2-3	TGTGCCAGCAGTTACGGAGCGGGGGGTAAAGAAACGCAGTATTTT	CASSYGAGGKETQYF
TRBV9	.	.	TRBJ2-3	TGTGCCAGCAGCGCGGGGGGCAGCACAGATACGCAGTATTTT	CASSAGGSTDTQYF
TRBV5-6	.	TRBD2	TRBJ2-3	TGTGCCAGCAGCTTAGAACTAGCGGGGGCCGATACGCAGTATTTT	CASSLELAGADTQYF
TRBV30	.	TRBD1	TRBJ1-3	TGTGCCTGGAGACAGGGGGGCGGAAACACCATATATTTT	CAWRQGGGNTIYF
TRBV7-2	.	.	TRBJ2-7	TGTGCCAGCAGCTTTAGAAGGGTCGGGGGTGCCTACGAGCAGTACTTC	CASSFRRVGGAYEQYF
TRBV27	.	.	TRBJ2-7	TGTGCCAGCAGCTCGATGGGCAGGGAGGACAAACCGTACTTC	CASSSMGREDKPYF
TRBV9	.	.	TRBJ1-2	TGTGCCAGCACTCCCCCTTCTAAGTGGTACTATGGCTACACCTTC	CASTPPSKWYYGYTF
TRBV7-2	.	.	TRBJ2-5	TGTGCCAGCAGCTTTCAATCTAGCCGGGAGACCCAGTACTTC	CASSFQSSRETQYF
TRBV5-6	.	TRBD1	TRBJ2-3	TGTGCCAGCAGCCTTGGGTCCGGACAGGGGGGAATTGGCACAGATACGCAGTATTTT	CASSLGSGQGGIGTDTQYF
TRBV7-9	.	TRBD2	TRBJ2-1	TGTGCCAGCAGCCCCAGGACTAGCCCGTCCCCCTACAATGAGCAGTTCTTC	CASSPRTSPSPYNEQFF
TRBV7-9	.	.	TRBJ2-5	TGTGCCAGCAGCTCGTCGAATCAGGCGGTCAGAGAGACCCAGTACTTC	CASSSSNQAVRETQYF
TRBV11-2	few	TRBD1	TRBJ1-2	TGTGCCAGCTTAGGACAGGACTATGGCTACACCTTC	CASLGQDYGYTF
TRBV2	once	.	TRBJ2-3	TGTGCCAGCATCCCCCGGGTCCCGGGTATAGATACGCAGTATTTT	CASIPRVPGIDTQYF
TRBV2	.	.	TRBJ1-4	TGTGCCAGCAGTTTATCCCAGGGACGAACCTTGAAGGCAACTAATGAAAAACTGTTTTTT	CASSLSQGRTLKATNEKLFF
TRBV5-1	.	.	TRBJ1-3	TGCGCCAGCAGCTTGGTACAGGCAAGCTCTGGAAACACCATATATTTT	CASSLVQASSGNTIYF
TRBV7-2	.	TRBD2	TRBJ2-1	TGTGCCAGCAGCTTCGCGGGGGGGCCAAACAATGAGCAGTTCTTC	CASSFAGGPNNEQFF
TRBV2	.	TRBD2	TRBJ2-3	TGTGCCAGCAGTCTAGGACTAGCGGGGGTCACAGATACGCAGTATTTT	CASSLGLAGVTDTQYF
TRBV18	once	TRBD1	TRBJ1-1	TGTGCCAGCTCACCAGGACAGGTCACGGGACCTACTGACACTGAAGCTTTCTTT	CASSPGQVTGPTDTEAFF
TRBV4-1	.	.	TRBJ2-2	TGCGCCAGCAGCCCTGACCAGGGTAGCTCCGGGGAGCTGTTTTTT	CASSPDQGSSGELFF
TRBV7-8	.	.	TRBJ1-1	TGTGCCAGCACCCCATACGAGGGCCGCGGGGGGAAAAACACTGAAGCTTTCTTT	CASTPYEGRGGKNTEAFF
TRBV30	.	.	TRBJ2-7	TGTGCCTGGAGTATGGCAGGGGGGGAGCAGTACTTC	CAWSMAGGEQYF
TRBV5-1	.	.	TRBJ1-3	TGCGCCAGCAGCGTAGCTAGTCTTTCCTCTGGAAACACCATATATTTT	CASSVASLSSGNTIYF
TRBV4-2	.	TRBD2	TRBJ2-5	TGTGCCAGCAGCCAAGATCCACTAGCGGGGGGGTCTGTAGGTTTGGAGACCCAGTACTTC	CASSQDPLAGGSVGLETQYF
TRBV7-2	.	TRBD2	TRBJ2-3	TGTGCCAGCAGCCGTATGAGCGGGGGGGCTTTTGTGAGCACAGATACGCAGTATTTT	CASSRMSGGAFVSTDTQYF
TRBV6-6	.	.	TRBJ2-7	TGTGCCAGCAGTTTTTACGAGGCCCAGGGGGGCTACGAGCAGTACTTC	CASSFYEAQGGYEQYF
TRBV27	.	TRBD1	TRBJ2-5	TGTGCCAGCACTGGGACAGGATGGGAGCAGTACTTC	CASTGTGWEQYF
TRBV18	.	.	TRBJ2-4	TGTGCCAGCTCACCAAATCTCCGGGGTTCGGCCAAAAACATTCAGTACTTC	CASSPNLRGSAKNIQYF
TRBV11-2	.	.	TRBJ2-3	TGTGCCAGCAGCTTAGATGCTGGACCACTAGCGTATTTT	CASSLDAGPLAYF
TRBV7-9	.	TRBD2	TRBJ2-4	TGTGCCAGCAGCCTACTAGCGGGGGGATCGGAATTAGCCAAAAACATTCAGTACTTC	CASSLLAGGSELAKNIQYF
TRBV7-6	.	.	TRBJ2-3	TGTGCCAGCAGCTTAGAAGTAGCTGGAGATACGCAGTATTTT	CASSLEVAGDTQYF
TRBV6-5	.	TRBD1	TRBJ1-5	TGTGCCAGCAGTCAGATACAGGGGAGATATCAGCCCCAGCATTTT	CASSQIQGRYQPQHF
TRBV11-2	.	TRBD2	TRBJ2-1	TGTGCCAGCAAGCGGGGGGCATATAGCAATGAGCAGTTCTTC	CASKRGAYSNEQFF
TRBV6-5	.	TRBD1	TRBJ2-1	TGTGCCAGCAGTAGACAGGGGTTTAACAATGAGCAGTTCTTC	CASSRQGFNNEQFF
TRBV27	once	.	TRBJ2-3	TGTGCCAGCAGTTTACGAGGGGCCGGAGATACGCAGTATTTT	CASSLRGAGDTQYF
TRBV18	.	.	TRBJ2-5	TGTGCCAGCTCTTTAACAGTGGGAGAGACCCAGTACTTC	CASSLTVGETQYF
TRBV6-5	few	.	TRBJ1-5	TGTGCCAGCGGGATCAATCAGCCCCAGCATTTT	CASGINQPQHF
TRBV12-5	.	TRBD1	TRBJ2-5	TGTGCTAGTGGTTTGGTACATAACAGGGGGCGAACCTTAGGAGAGACCCAGTACTTC	CASGLVHNRGRTLGETQYF
TRBV15	.	.	TRBJ1-5	TGTGCCACCAGCAGAGATTCGGGGGGAAGTCGGCCCCAGCATTTT	CATSRDSGGSRPQHF
TRBV5-5	.	.	TRBJ1-5	TGTGCCAGCAGCCCGAGGACGTTAAATCAGCCCCAGCATTTT	CASSPRTLNQPQHF
TRBV5-6	.	TRBD1	TRBJ1-2	TGTGCCAGCAGCTTGGACCCCGGGACAGGGTACCTCTTC	CASSLDPGTGYLF
TRBV2	.	.	TRBJ1-3	TGTGCCAGCAGTGATCTCTCTGGAAACACCATATATTTT	CASSDLSGNTIYF